This TCR beta chain was captured in a study of graft-versus-host responses after intestinal transplantation. Clones were read by immunoSEQ multiplex PCR, and TCRdb kept only the in-frame ones, dropping some. This table holds 100,000 or so clones, about 88% found once. Germline V lookup: CDR1 SGDLS, CDR2 YYNGEE. The CDR3 runs to 14 residues. Points on this clone: Its antigen is currently unknown. At one end the junction does not follow the germline gene, possibly because of a read error.

The clonotype was recovered from a human donor who was the organ donor for an intestinal transplant. The sequencing here drew on unstimulated CD4+ T cells sorted from spleen or lymph node cells, taken before transplant. V gene TRBV9 combines with J gene TRBJ2-3; D is undetermined. This CDR3 is CASSVADSRDTQYF. CDR3 nucleotide sequence: TGTGCCAGCAGCGTAGCGGATAGCAGAGATACGCAGTATTTT. Filled out from reference TRBV9 and TRBJ2-3, the complete variable domain reads DSGVTQTPKHLITATGQRVTLRCSPRSGDLSVYWYQQSLDQGLQFLIQYYNGEERAKGNILERFSAQQFPDLHSELNLSSLELGDSALYFCASSVADSRDTQYFGPGTRLTVL.